Sequencing of this TCR beta chain was carried out in a study of T cell responses to AZD1222 COVID-19 vaccine. Sequenced by immunoSEQ multiplex PCR; TCRdb stores in-frame clones only, minus some. The sample consists of 130,000 or so clones, about nine tenths of them appearing once. Trimming took 6 bases from V and 4 from J; bases not matched to a gene: 1. There are 13 residues in the CDR3. The gene calls are TRBV12-3 or TRBV12-4 and TRBJ1-5, with TRBD1 matching over 9 bases. The origin of this receptor is an adult who received the AZD1222 COVID-19 vaccine. The source material was peripheral blood, sampled 28 days after the second AZD1222 dose. CDR3 in DNA: TGTGCCAGCAGAGACAGGGGGAATCAGCCCCAGCATTTT. Translating it yields CASRDRGNQPQHF.